This TCR beta chain was retrieved from a study of blood T cell repertoires in COVID-19. The wider study: The samples span acute and convalescent COVID-19 from the United States, Italy and Spain. T cells, B-cell-depleted T cells, or PBMCs supplied cDNA or gDNA.

CDR1 is SEHNR, CDR2 FQNEAQ, per germline (reference sequence). The CDR3 has 16 residues. The V gene lost 1 base and the J gene lost 0 bases, with 9 bases spanning the gap. Original analysis: From reference gene primer amplification, estimates of nucleated cell counts were derived. The assay was immunoSEQ multiplex PCR, and TCRdb's table has in-frame clones only and misses some. V and J calls and clone size are copied from that table; D and trimming were computed from the DNA. The table has around 620,000 clones, about 87% seen once; the top ten hold approximately 0.25%. The chain recombines TRBV7-9 with TRBJ1-4; perhaps TRBD1 as D (5 bases). This receptor was taken from a woman younger than 35 with acute or convalescent COVID-19. Sequenced: peripheral blood. CDR3 DNA: TGTGCCAGCAGCTTAGGGGAAGGGGCAACTAATGAAAAACTGTTTTTT. This gives the protein CASSLGEGATNEKLFF.